The 29 T cell receptor beta chains below come from one sample, sequenced in a study of tumor and adjacent non-tumor tissue in lung cancer. This sample's RNA came from whole unsorted tissue. The normal lung tissue was taken more than 3 cm from the tumor edge. Three rounds of nested PCR, following a modified ARM-PCR protocol, produced the TCRbeta library. Via MiXCR, TCRdb re-called the multiplex PCR reads, giving one row per CDR3 protein. The table shows 70,000 to 95,000 distinct CDR3 sequences, with just over 75% occurring only once. Sequenced: distant non-tumor lung tissue. The receptors derive from a man aged 70 or older with non-small cell lung cancer.

To note about this clonotype: One junction end does not reproduce the germline sequence, and a read error may be involved. V gene TRBV4-3 combines with J gene TRBJ2-7; D is undetermined. Germline CDR1 LGHNA, CDR2 YSLEER. The CDR3 is made up of 15 amino acids. The CDR3 spells CASSQDQMGCYEQYF. CDR3 bases: TGCGCTAGCAGCCAAGATCAGATGGGATGCTACGAGCAGTACTTC.

The chain carries TRBV6-4 and TRBJ2-1; D remains ambiguous. The germline V gene encodes CDR1 MRHNA and CDR2 SNTAGT. The CDR3 consists of 14 residues. The germline V and J ends were trimmed by 8 bases and 1 base, with 12 bases remaining between them. The CDR3 protein is CASLVPSSYNEQFF. In DNA, the CDR3 is TGTGCCAGCCTGGTCCCTAGTTCCTACAATGAGCAGTTCTTC.

This clonotype was counted between two and nine times. Being one base from a much bigger clone, this may be a read error. The chain joins TRBV6-2 or TRBV6-3 to TRBJ2-1; D is unresolved. CDR1 MNHEY and CDR2 SVGEGT come from the germline V gene. This CDR3 is 13 amino acids long. In nucleotides, the CDR3 is TGTGTCAGCAGTCCCGAGATACACAATGAGCAGTTCTTC. This encodes CVSSPEIHNEQFF.

This clonotype was seen only a few times. This clone may be a read error of a much larger clone one base away. The V call is TRBV6-2 or TRBV6-3, the J call TRBJ2-7; 10 bases map to TRBD2. The CDR3 consists of 15 residues. The trim removed 8 bases at V and 2 bases at J, leaving 9 bases unmatched. Germline-derived CDR1 and CDR2 are MNHEY and SVGEGT. CDR3 region: CASWSTSGRTYEQYF. CDR3 coding DNA: TGTGCCAGCTGGTCGACTAGCGGGCGTACCTACGAGCAGTACTTC.

At least ten counts were recorded for this clonotype. The chain recombines TRBV29-1 with TRBJ2-1; TRBD1 matches at 10 bases. CDR1 SQVTM and CDR2 ANQGSEA come from the germline V gene. The CDR3 covers 13 residues. The V and J ends lost 7 bases and 5 bases, in that order; junction bases with no gene match: 5. Here the CDR3 reads CSGDRGLNNEQFF. CDR3 bases: TGCAGCGGCGACAGGGGGCTAAACAATGAGCAGTTCTTC.

As regards this clonotype: The junction departs from the called germline gene at one end, perhaps through a read error. V is TRBV11-2 and J is TRBJ1-2, with a tentative D call TRBD1 (5 bases). CDR1 is SGHAT and CDR2 is FQNNGV in the germline V gene. This CDR3 is 13 amino acids long. The CDR3 is CASNLDRRGGYTF. The CDR3 DNA follows: TGTGCCAGCAACTTAGATAGGAGGGGCGGCTACACCTTC.

As to this clonotype: One junction end does not reproduce the germline sequence, and a read error may be involved. J is TRBJ2-5 and V is TRBV12-3 or TRBV12-4; 7 nucleotides agree with TRBD2. There are 20 residues in the CDR3. This chain's CDR3 is CASRKSDHPSSGLPQESQCF. As DNA, the CDR3 is TGTGCCAGCAGAAAAAGCGACCACCCGAGTAGCGGGCTTCCCCAGGAGAGCCAGTGCTTC.

This chain links TRBV10-3 with TRBJ2-7; 8 bases map to TRBD1. J lost 3 bases, V lost 4 bases, and 11 bases had no gene match. CDR3 length equals 16 residues. Germline-derived CDR1 and CDR2 are ENHRY and SYGVKD. CDR3 loop: CAISGPDRGAYYEQYF. CDR3 DNA sequence: TGTGCCATCAGTGGTCCCGACAGGGGAGCGTACTACGAGCAGTACTTC.

This clonotype was observed a single time. The conserved final phenylalanine or tryptophan is absent from the CDR3, which likely points to a read error. The limits of the CDR3 on the DNA are not certain, so only TCRdb's listed CDR3 is given. The rearrangement joins TRBV11-3 to TRBJ2-3; TRBD1, the table's D call, was not compared with the DNA. Per the germline V gene, CDR1 is SGHNT and CDR2 is YENEEA. The CDR3 is 15 amino acids long, termini counted. The CDR3 loop is CASTRREVSTDTHYI.

Comments on this clonotype: At one end, the junction sequence differs from germline, possibly due to a read error. The rearrangement joins TRBV6-2 or TRBV6-3 to TRBJ2-5, with 9 positions matching TRBD2. Germline CDR1 MNHEY, CDR2 SVGEGT. The CDR3 is made up of 16 amino acids. The DNA for the CDR3 is TGTGCCATCAGTTACTTGCGGGAGGGGTACCAACAGACCCAGTACTTC. Translation: CAISYLREGYQQTQYF.

In the case of this clonotype: At one boundary the junction diverges from the germline segment, which might be a read error. V gene TRBV6-1 combines with J gene TRBJ1-5; 7 nucleotides agree with TRBD1. CDR1 and CDR2 (germline): MNHNS, SASEGT. The length of the CDR3 is 15 residues. CDR3 nucleotide sequence: TGTGCCAGCAGTGAAGAGACAGGGAGCGTTCAGCCCCATCATTTT. Translated: CASSEETGSVQPHHF.

Of note for this clonotype: It is likely a read error, because the conserved phenylalanine at the end of the CDR3 is missing. The chain employs TRBV12-3 or TRBV12-4 and TRBJ1-2, with D perhaps matching TRBD1 (5 bases). The CDR3 covers 13 residues. CDR3 residues: CASSFPRVYGYTS. CDR3 nucleotide sequence: TGTGCAAGCAGTTTTCCCAGGGTCTATGGCTACACCTCC.

V usage is TRBV4-3 and J usage is TRBJ2-7, with TRBD2 identical over 14 bases. Germline CDR1 LGHNA, CDR2 YSLEER. The CDR3 is 21 amino acids. V shed 3 bases, J shed 0 bases, and the junction held 16 bases outside the gene matches. CDR3 region: CASSHARNSEGLAGGSYEQYF. The CDR3 region has the DNA TGCGCCAGCAGCCATGCCCGTAACTCAGAAGGACTAGCGGGAGGCTCCTACGAGCAGTACTTC.

V and J are TRBV11-2 and TRBJ1-1; no definite D call. In germline, CDR1 is SGHAT, CDR2 FQNNGV. Trimming stripped 9 bases from V and 12 bases from J, with 17 bases between. This CDR3 spans 11 amino acids. The CDR3 nucleotides are TGTGCCAGTGGCACGGTGGACGAACCTTTCTTT. Its protein is CASGTVDEPFF.

Comments on this clonotype: The conserved phenylalanine or tryptophan normally closing the CDR3 is absent here, so this likely arose from a read error. This chain joins TRBV28 and TRBJ1-1; a possible D gene is TRBD1 (6 bases). Germline V gene lookup returns CDR1 MDHEN and CDR2 SYDVKM. The CDR3 is 14 residues long. The V end lost 8 bases, the J end lost 3 bases, and 16 bases lay between the germline ends. In DNA, the CDR3 is TGTGCCAGCTTATATGGGGGGGCGTACACTGAAGCTTTCGTT. Amino acids: CASLYGGAYTEAFV.

About this clonotype: Being one base from a much bigger clone, this may be a read error. DNA for the CDR3: TGTGCCAGCAGTTTTGGTGCCCAGTCCTCCTACGAGCAGTACTTC. Encoded protein: CASSFGAQSSYEQYF. The rearrangement uses TRBV12-3 or TRBV12-4 and TRBJ2-7; D call uncertain. CDR3 size: 15 residues. V was pared by 3 bases and J by 0 bases, with 12 bases between.

This clonotype was detected only once. This CDR3 is missing its conserved last phenylalanine or tryptophan, likely due to a read error. The chain joins TRBV5-6 to TRBJ2-1; no reliable D call. This CDR3 spans 16 amino acids. Germline V gene data show CDR1 as SGHDT and CDR2 as YYEEEE. CDR3 sequence reads: CAGSLGFPGSYNEQFL. The CDR3 nucleotides are TGTGCTGGCAGCTTGGGATTCCCGGGTTCCTACAATGAGCAGTTCTTA.

V and J are TRBV18 and TRBJ2-7; no clear D gene. This CDR3 region has 14 residues. From germline, CDR1 is KGHSH and CDR2 LQKENI. V was cut by 2 bases and J by 0 bases, with 8 bases left in between. The CDR3, as DNA: TGTGCCAGCTCACCAGAGGATAGCTCCTACGAGCAGTACTTC. This gives the protein CASSPEDSSYEQYF.

Details on this clonotype: The junction departs from germline at one end; a sequencing error may be responsible. This chain joins TRBV29-1 and TRBJ2-5, with TRBD1 identical over 9 bases. CDR3 length equals 15 residues. Germline V CDR1 and CDR2: SQVTM, ANQGSEA. The CDR3 region is CNVRRDRVGGETQYF. For the CDR3, the DNA is TGCAACGTTCGCCGGGACAGGGTTGGTGGGGAAACCCAGTACTTC. Drawing the rest from reference TRBV29-1 and TRBJ2-5, the complete variable domain is SAVISQKPSRDICQRGTSLTIQCQVDSQVTMMFWYRQQPGQSLTLIATANQGSEATYESGFVIDKFPISRPNLTFSTLTVSNMSPEDSSIYLCNVRRDRVGGETQYFGPGTRLLVL.

In the case of this clonotype: Mismatch with germline at one junction end may stem from a read error. The CDR3, as DNA: TGCGCCAACAGCCACAGTGGGACAGGGTGGTCAAACGAGCAGTTCTTC. It translates to CANSHSGTGWSNEQFF. The gene calls are TRBV4-3 and TRBJ2-1; 9 nucleotides agree with TRBD1. The length of the CDR3 is 16 residues. The germline gives CDR1 LGHNA, CDR2 YSLEER.

The rearrangement uses TRBV12-3 or TRBV12-4 and TRBJ2-3, with D perhaps matching TRBD1 (6 bases). This CDR3 has 14 amino acids. V was cut by 6 bases and J by 5 bases, with 15 bases left in between. The CDR3 nucleotides read TGTGCCAGCAGGAGCAGTGGGGGCAGAGATACGCAGTATTTT. This gives the protein CASRSSGGRDTQYF.

Note on this clonotype: A read error may produce the germline difference seen at one junction end. This chain links TRBV5-6 with TRBJ2-2; D is tentatively TRBD1 or TRBD2 (5 bases each). CDR1 is SGHDT and CDR2 is YYEEEE in the germline V gene. The CDR3 is 15 amino acids. The CDR3 bases are TGTGCCAGCAGCTCCGTCGTCAGGGTTACCGGGGAGCTGCTTTTT. Translation: CASSSVVRVTGELLF.

This chain uses TRBV4-2 with TRBJ2-1; D unresolved. The CDR3 length is 16 residues. V was shortened by 5 bases and J by 9 bases, with 23 bases between the two germline ends. Germline CDR1 is LGHNA and CDR2 is YNFKEQ. The CDR3 DNA reads TGTGCCAGCAGCGGTTTCCTAGTGGGTGCTCGCAGTGAGCAGTTCTTC. Its protein is CASSGFLVGARSEQFF.

This clonotype was counted only a few times. The genes are TRBV24-1 and TRBJ2-5; TRBD2 agrees at 12 bases. Losses at the gene ends were 4 bases for V and 5 bases for J; bases not matched to a gene: 19. The CDR3 is made up of 20 amino acids. Per the germline V gene, CDR1 is KGHDR and CDR2 is SFDVKD. The DNA of the CDR3 is TGTGCCACCAGTGACCGTTCAATGGCTAGCGGGAGGGCCTCTAGGGAGACCCAGTACTTC. Translating it yields CATSDRSMASGRASRETQYF.

A remark on this clonotype: It is likely a read error, because the conserved phenylalanine at the end of the CDR3 is missing. The chain joins TRBV11-2 to TRBJ2-3, with D tentatively TRBD2 (5 bases). CDR3 length equals 17 residues. The germline V gene encodes CDR1 SGHAT and CDR2 FQNNGV. V was cut by 0 bases and J by 7 bases, with 20 bases left in between. CDR3 in amino acids: CASSLDLTGGLGYTQYS. CDR3 nucleotides: TGTGCCAGCAGCTTAGACCTTACCGGCGGGCTTGGGTATACGCAGTATTCT.

Of note for this clonotype: At one end the junction does not follow the germline gene, possibly because of a read error. This chain uses TRBV6-1 with TRBJ1-2; the match to TRBD1 covers 8 bases. The CDR3 runs to 14 residues. CDR1 MNHNS and CDR2 SASEGT come from the germline V gene. CDR3 bases: TGTGCTAGCAACCCGGACAGGGAGGCCTATGACTACACCTTC. This codes for CASNPDREAYDYTF.

Concerning this clonotype itself: One end of the junction is discordant with germline, which a read error may explain. The chain links TRBV6-5 to TRBJ2-6, with TRBD1 matching 12 bases. CDR3 length equals 17 residues. Germline V lookup: CDR1 MNHEY, CDR2 SVGAGI. The CDR3 nucleotides read TGTGCCAGCATTTCCGGGACAGGGGGCTCTGGGGTCAACGTACTGACTTTC. It encodes CASISGTGGSGVNVLTF.

The chain joins TRBV6-1 to TRBJ1-3; no definite D call. Trimming took off 8 bases at V and 1 base at J, with 15 bases between the two ends. The CDR3 has 15 amino acids. The germline V gene encodes CDR1 MNHNS and CDR2 SASEGT. CDR3 residues: CASGYMITSGNTIYF. The CDR3, as DNA: TGTGCCAGCGGCTACATGATAACATCTGGAAACACCATATATTTT.

On this clonotype: One end of the junction fails to match germline, which may point to a read error. This chain links TRBV20-1 with TRBJ1-2; 10 bases align to TRBD1. Germline V lookup: CDR1 DFQATT, CDR2 SNEGSKA (reference sequence). This CDR3 contains 13 residues. For the CDR3, the DNA is TGTAGTGTTAAGACAGGGGGCAGTTCTGGCTACACCTTC. Residues: CSVKTGGSSGYTF.